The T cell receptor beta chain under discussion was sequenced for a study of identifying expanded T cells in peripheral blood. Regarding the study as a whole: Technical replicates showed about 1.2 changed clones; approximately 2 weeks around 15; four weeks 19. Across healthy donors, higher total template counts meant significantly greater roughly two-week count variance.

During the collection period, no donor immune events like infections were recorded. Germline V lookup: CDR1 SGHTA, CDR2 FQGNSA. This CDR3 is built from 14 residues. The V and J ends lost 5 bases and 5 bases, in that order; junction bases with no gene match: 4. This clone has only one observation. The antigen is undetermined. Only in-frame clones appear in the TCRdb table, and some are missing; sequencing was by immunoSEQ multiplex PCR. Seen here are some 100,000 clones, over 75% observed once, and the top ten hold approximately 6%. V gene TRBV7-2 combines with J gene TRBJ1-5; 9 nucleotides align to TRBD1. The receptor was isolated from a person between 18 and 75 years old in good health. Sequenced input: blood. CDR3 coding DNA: TGTGCCAGCAGCAAGGGACAGGGATATCAGCCCCAGCATTTT. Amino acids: CASSKGQGYQPQHF.